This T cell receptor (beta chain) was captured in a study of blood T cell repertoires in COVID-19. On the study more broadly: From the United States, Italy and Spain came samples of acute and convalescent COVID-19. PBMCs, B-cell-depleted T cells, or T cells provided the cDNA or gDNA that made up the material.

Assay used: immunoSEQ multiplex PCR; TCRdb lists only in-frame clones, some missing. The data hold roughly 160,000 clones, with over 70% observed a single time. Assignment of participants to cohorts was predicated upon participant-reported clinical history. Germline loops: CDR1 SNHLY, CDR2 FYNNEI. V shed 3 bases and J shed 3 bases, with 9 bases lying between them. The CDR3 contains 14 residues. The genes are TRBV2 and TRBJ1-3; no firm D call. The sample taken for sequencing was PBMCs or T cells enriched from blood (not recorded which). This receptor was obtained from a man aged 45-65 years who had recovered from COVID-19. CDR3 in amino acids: CASSDGVIGNTIYF. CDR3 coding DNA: TGTGCCAGCAGTGACGGGGTAATTGGAAACACCATATATTTT.